Presented here are 21 T cell receptor beta chains from one specimen sequenced in a study of cytomegalovirus exposure and HLA in healthy donors. Researchers ran the PCR with 60 Vbeta and 13 Jbeta primers. Using immunoSEQ multiplex PCR, the repertoire was profiled, and TCRdb retains in-frame clones only, with some absent. The table records around 200,000 clones, 84% of them present only once. What was sequenced was PBMCs. Receptor source: a girl aged 2 to 9 in good health and CMV-seropositive.

The gene calls are TRBV7-8 and TRBJ1-5; D not resolved. Germline CDR1 SGHVS, CDR2 FQNEAQ. V was trimmed by 3 bases and J by 0 bases, leaving 9 bases between them. The CDR3 sequence is 15 residues long. The CDR3 nucleotides are TGTGCCAGCAGCTTGTACCAGGATAGCAATCAGCCCCAGCATTTT. Translated: CASSLYQDSNQPQHF.

The rearrangement joins TRBV9 to TRBJ2-2, with TRBD1 as a possible D gene (6 bases). Deletions cut 2 bases from V and 6 bases from J, with 14 bases between. The CDR3 sequence is 15 residues long. Germline V gene sequence: CDR1 SGDLS, CDR2 YYNGEE. In DNA, the CDR3 is TGTGCCAGCAGCGTGGACCAGGGGAGTCCCGGGGAGCTGTTTTTT. Amino acids: CASSVDQGSPGELFF.

The gene calls are TRBV11-2 and TRBJ2-3, with D uncertain. The CDR3 loop spans 15 amino acids. Trimming removed 8 bases from V and 0 bases from J, with 15 bases in between. Germline loops: CDR1 SGHAT, CDR2 FQNNGV. In nucleotides, the CDR3 is TGTGCCAGCGATCGCGGCGGTAGTAGCACAGATACGCAGTATTTT. Its protein product is CASDRGGSSTDTQYF.

The genes are TRBV5-4 and TRBJ1-1; 7 positions match TRBD1. The CDR3 runs 17 residues. V lost 0 bases and J lost 0; bases outside the gene matches: 8. Germline loops: CDR1 SGHNT, CDR2 YYREEE (reference sequence). CDR3 in amino acids: CASSLVLGRGMNTEAFF. CDR3 coding DNA: TGTGCCAGCAGCTTGGTGCTAGGCAGGGGGATGAACACTGAAGCTTTCTTT.

V is TRBV5-1 and J is TRBJ1-2, with TRBD1 matching over 7 bases. Germline V gene data show CDR1 as SGHRS and CDR2 as YFSETQ. The V gene end was trimmed by 5 bases and the J gene end by 6 bases; junction bases not matched to a gene: 13. The CDR3 has 15 amino acids. The CDR3, as DNA: TGCGCCAGCAGACCAACCGGGACAGTCCCTGATGGCTACACCTTC. The encoded protein is CASRPTGTVPDGYTF.

This chain connects TRBV19 to TRBJ2-1, with D possibly matching TRBD1 (6 bases). Germline CDR1 and CDR2: LNHDA and SQIVND (reference sequence). V was shortened by 3 bases and J by 0 bases, with 9 bases between the two germline ends. This CDR3 contains 15 residues. The CDR3, as DNA: TGTGCCAGTAGTATGGGGGCCGGCTCCTACAATGAGCAGTTCTTC. It yields the protein CASSMGAGSYNEQFF.

This CDR3 reads CASSLVPPGQTYGYTF. In DNA form, the CDR3 reads TGCGCCAGCAGCTTGGTGCCCCCGGGACAGACCTATGGCTACACCTTC. V is TRBV5-1 and J is TRBJ1-2, with 7 bases identical to TRBD1. In germline, CDR1 is SGHRS, CDR2 YFSETQ. There are 16 residues in the CDR3. The trim removed 0 bases at V and 4 bases at J, leaving 9 bases unmatched.

V usage is TRBV5-1 and J usage is TRBJ2-1; 8 nucleotides align to TRBD1. This CDR3 has 16 amino acids. J lost 2 bases, V lost 0 bases, and 4 bases had no gene match. The V gene's germline CDR1 is SGHRS and CDR2 YFSETQ. The CDR3 reads CASSLGDRITYNEQFF. As DNA, the CDR3 is TGCGCCAGCAGCTTGGGGGACAGGATAACCTACAATGAGCAGTTCTTC.

V usage is TRBV5-1 and J usage is TRBJ2-5; D is ambiguous. CDR3 length: 13 amino acids. V lost 1 base and J lost 5, with 9 bases in between. Germline-derived CDR1 and CDR2 are SGHRS and YFSETQ. Here the CDR3 reads CASSLSSSETQYF. The DNA for the CDR3 is TGCGCCAGCAGCTTGTCTTCTTCGGAGACCCAGTACTTC.

V and J are TRBV30 and TRBJ1-5; perhaps TRBD1 as D (5 bases). The germline CDR1 and CDR2 sequences are GTSNPN and SVGIG (reference sequence). Trimming pared 3 bases from V and 4 bases from J, leaving 7 bases between. This CDR3 is 12 amino acids long. The CDR3 DNA follows: TGTGCCTGGAGCCAGGGAAATCAGCCCCAGCATTTT. Its translation: CAWSQGNQPQHF.

V gene TRBV19 combines with J gene TRBJ2-7; 7 bases are shared with TRBD1. The CDR3 spans 15 residues. Germline CDR1 is LNHDA and CDR2 is SQIVND (reference sequence). V shed 6 bases, J shed 9 bases, and the junction held 17 bases outside the gene matches. CDR3 sequence reads: CASSLGLIGQAGQYF. The DNA for the CDR3 is TGTGCCAGTAGCTTGGGTCTGATAGGACAGGCCGGGCAGTACTTC.

The chain uses TRBV19 and TRBJ1-1; tentative D call: TRBD1 (6 bases). Germline values: CDR1 LNHDA, CDR2 SQIVND (reference sequence). With 5 bases removed from V and 0 bases from J, the gap between germline ends came to 16 bases. The CDR3 is made up of 16 amino acids. CDR3 amino acids: CASSWRQGQMNTEAFF. The CDR3 DNA is TGTGCCAGTAGTTGGAGGCAGGGGCAAATGAACACTGAAGCTTTCTTT. The entire variable domain, with the rest obtained from reference TRBV19 and TRBJ1-1, is as follows: DGGITQSPKYLFRKEGQNVTLSCEQNLNHDAMYWYRQDPGQGLRLIYYSQIVNDFQKGDIAEGYSVSREKKESFPLTVTSAQKNPTAFYLCASSWRQGQMNTEAFFGQGTRLTVV.

V is TRBV5-1 and J is TRBJ2-2; a weak D match, TRBD1 (6 bases). CDR1 and CDR2 (germline): SGHRS, YFSETQ. The CDR3 is made up of 15 amino acids. With 4 bases removed from V and 1 base from J, the gap between germline ends came to 11 bases. CDR3 sequence: CASSEGDLNTGELFF. CDR3 in DNA: TGCGCCAGCAGCGAGGGGGATCTGAACACCGGGGAGCTGTTTTTT.

The chain combines TRBV27 with TRBJ1-4; the D gene is possibly TRBD1 (6 bases). Germline lookup yields CDR1 MNHEY and CDR2 SMNVEV (reference sequence). The germline V and J ends were trimmed by 4 bases and 3 bases, with 21 bases remaining between them. The CDR3 sequence is 18 residues long. This CDR3 is CASSSEPFTGSSNEKLFF. CDR3 in DNA: TGTGCCAGCAGTTCCGAACCCTTTACAGGGTCCTCTAATGAAAAACTGTTTTTT.

Written as DNA, the CDR3 is TGTGCCAGCAGCCAACCACCTAAGGTGGGACTAAGATATCAAGAGACCCAGTACTTC. It codes for CASSQPPKVGLRYQETQYF. The V and J genes are TRBV14 and TRBJ2-5; 7 bases align to TRBD2. Germline V gene sequence: CDR1 SGHDN, CDR2 FVKESK. The CDR3 length is 19 residues. V was pared by 2 bases and J by 2 bases, with 17 bases of the junction left unmatched.

The V gene is TRBV5-1, the J gene TRBJ1-6, with D maybe TRBD1 (6 bases). Trimming removed 5 bases from V and 4 bases from J, with 10 bases in between. Germline CDR1 SGHRS, CDR2 YFSETQ. The CDR3 loop spans 14 amino acids. The CDR3 DNA sequence: TGCGCCAGCAGAGAGGACAGTTATAATTCACCCCTCCACTTT. Amino acid sequence: CASREDSYNSPLHF. Full variable domain (outside the CDR3, taken from reference TRBV5-1 and TRBJ1-6): KAGVTQTPRYLIKTRGQQVTLSCSPISGHRSVSWYQQTPGQGLQFLFEYFSETQRNKGNFPGRFSGRQFSNSRSEMNVSTLELGDSALYLCASREDSYNSPLHFGNGTRLTVT.

The gene calls are TRBV19 and TRBJ1-2; 7 bases agree with TRBD1. Germline V CDR1 and CDR2: LNHDA, SQIVND (reference sequence). CDR3 size: 14 residues. Trimming at V came to 3 bases and at J to 5 bases, leaving 6 bases not matched to a gene. The CDR3 protein is CASSIPRGEYGYTF. The CDR3 DNA reads TGTGCCAGTAGTATTCCCAGGGGGGAATATGGCTACACCTTC.

This clone came up once. The chain joins TRBV5-1 to TRBJ2-3; D is undetermined. V lost 0 bases to trimming and J lost 2 bases, with 10 bases between them. CDR3 length: 15 amino acids. CDR1 is SGHRS and CDR2 is YFSETQ in the germline V gene. The CDR3 nucleotides are TGCGCCAGCAGCTTGGGTCGGAGACCCACAGATACGCAGTATTTT. This sequence encodes CASSLGRRPTDTQYF.

This clone was counted once. The chain links TRBV6-1 to TRBJ2-1; the match to TRBD1 covers 9 bases. The germline gives CDR1 MNHNS, CDR2 SASEGT. The junction had 13 bases not matched to a gene; V was cut back by 8 bases and J by 8 bases. This CDR3 is built from 15 residues. The CDR3 loop reads CASLRGQGTLHEQFF. The DNA of the CDR3 is TGTGCCAGCCTTCGGGGACAGGGTACTCTCCATGAGCAGTTCTTC.

The DNA of the CDR3 is TGTGCCACCGTGAACAGGGGCGAGACAGATACGCAGTATTTT. Residues: CATVNRGETDTQYF. V gene TRBV6-1 combines with J gene TRBJ2-3, with 7 positions matching TRBD1. J was trimmed by 3 bases and V by 10 bases; bases with no gene match: 10. The CDR3 spans 14 residues. Germline CDR1 is MNHNS and CDR2 is SASEGT.

This rearrangement joins TRBV7-9 to TRBJ1-6; no definite D call. V was cut by 2 bases and J by 9 bases, with 14 bases left in between. Germline V gives CDR1 SEHNR, CDR2 FQNEAQ (reference sequence). CDR3 length: 15 residues. The CDR3 here is CASSLFCTSSSPLHF. The CDR3 DNA reads as TGTGCCAGCAGCTTATTTTGCACGAGTAGTTCACCCCTCCACTTT.